This T cell receptor (beta chain) comes out of a study of blood T cell repertoires in COVID-19. Study as a whole: T cells, B-cell-depleted T cells, or PBMCs supplied cDNA or gDNA.

This CDR3 has 16 amino acids. CDR1 is SGHDT, CDR2 YYEEEE, per germline. The V gene end was trimmed by 5 bases and the J gene end by 1 base; junction bases not matched to a gene: 6. A few counts support this clone. Generated by immunoSEQ multiplex PCR, the TCRdb table keeps only in-frame clones and is missing some. The repertoire holds 75,000 to 100,000 clones, with around 87% as singletons. Sequenced material: peripheral blood. This TCR derives from a human donor in a cohort sampled during active COVID-19. V and J are TRBV5-6 and TRBJ2-5, with 12 nucleotides matching TRBD2. The CDR3 nucleotides read TGTGCCAGCAGTGGACTAGCGGGACCGCCCCAAGAGACCCAGTACTTC. Amino acid sequence: CASSGLAGPPQETQYF.